This T cell receptor beta chain was sequenced in a study of beta chain features in type 1 diabetes. Overall study context: No patient-donor differences in age, gender, total cells or subset yield. Study-wide points: Insertion counts at VDJ junctions were lower in type 1 diabetes patients, who also showed more deletions there. In every one of the four CD4+ subsets, TCRB CDR3s were moderately but significantly shorter in Type 1 diabetes patients. Patients showed naive, central memory and Treg TCRB repertoires that appeared more similar than those of healthy donors.

The V gene lost 3 bases and the J gene lost 4 bases, with 12 bases spanning the gap. Germline CDR1 is KGHSH and CDR2 is LQKENI. The length of the CDR3 is 15 residues. There are a few counts of this clone. What it recognizes is unknown. As every portion of the isolated RNA was reverse transcribed, the sequencing read expressed TCRB transcripts. The method was immunoSEQ multiplex PCR; TCRdb's version includes in-frame clones alone and lacks a portion of them. The data hold 350,000 to 450,000 clones, with 10% to 15% observed a single time. The genes are TRBV18 and TRBJ2-2; the D gene is possibly TRBD1 (6 bases). The clonotype was recovered from a woman aged 18-29 years with type 1 diabetes. Sequencing used naive CD4+ T cells from blood. DNA of the CDR3: TGTGCCAGCTCACCTCCGACAGGAGGCACCGGGGAGCTGTTTTTT. It codes for CASSPPTGGTGELFF.